This TCR beta chain was sequenced during a study of PD-1 blockade in classical Hodgkin lymphoma. Study as a whole: Nivolumab dosing for patients was 3 mg/kg, administered intravenously every 2 weeks.

Study-wide results and limits: Patients with a complete response exhibited baseline diversity comparable to newly diagnosed patients. Unlike CD8+ TCR diversity, which did not rise significantly by C4D1, CD4+ TCR diversity did.

This CDR3 has 15 amino acids. The V segment lost 3 bases and the J segment 4 bases; nucleotides outside the gene matches: 5. The germline V gene has CDR1 WSHSY and CDR2 SAAADI. Worth noting for this clone: The target antigen is unknown.

Sequencing used immunoSEQ multiplex PCR; TCRdb keeps in-frame clones, though not all of them. The sample records 15,000 to 20,000 clones, over 80% being singletons. Every patient relapsed after autologous stem cell transplantation, and brentuximab vedotin exposure varied. Patients had relapsed/refractory classical Hodgkin lymphoma with complete response, partial response or progressive disease as best response. Sequenced material: peripheral blood mononuclear cells (PBMCs), taken at baseline. The source of this sequence is a human donor with classical Hodgkin lymphoma. The chain carries TRBV10-2 and TRBJ1-5; TRBD1 agrees at 8 bases. CDR3 DNA: TGCGCCAGCAGTGATCGACAGGGGAATAATCAGCCCCAGCATTTT. This gives the protein CASSDRQGNNQPQHF.